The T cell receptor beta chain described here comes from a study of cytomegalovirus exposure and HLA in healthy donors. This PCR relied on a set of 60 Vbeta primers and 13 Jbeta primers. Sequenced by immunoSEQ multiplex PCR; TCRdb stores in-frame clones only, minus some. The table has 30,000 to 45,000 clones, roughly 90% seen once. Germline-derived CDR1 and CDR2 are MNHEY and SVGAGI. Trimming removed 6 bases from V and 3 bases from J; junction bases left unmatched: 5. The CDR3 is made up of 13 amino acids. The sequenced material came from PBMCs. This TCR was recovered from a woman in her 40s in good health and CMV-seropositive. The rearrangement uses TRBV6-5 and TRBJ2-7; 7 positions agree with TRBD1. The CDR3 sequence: CASRLGQDYEQYF. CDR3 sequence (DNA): TGTGCCAGCAGACTTGGACAGGACTACGAGCAGTACTTC.